The 8 T cell receptor beta chains listed next were all sequenced from one sample in a study of T cells in Graves' hyperthyroidism and ophthalmopathy. TCR beta CDR3 sequences were amplified from RNA transcripts. When the TCR CDR3 underwent first-round RT-PCR, the HTBI primer set was used. TCRdb recomputed calls from the multiplex PCR reads with MiXCR, one row per CDR3 protein. Altogether 600,000 to 850,000 distinct CDR3 sequences are present, over 15% being singletons, with the ten largest covering approximately 15%. The sequenced sample consisted of blood. The receptor set was obtained from a woman aged 50 to 60 with Graves' hyperthyroidism that later progressed to Graves' ophthalmopathy.

This clonotype has more than one count but fewer than ten. The genes are TRBV18 and TRBJ1-1, with 8 nucleotides matching TRBD1. The V gene's germline CDR1 is KGHSH and CDR2 LQKENI. This CDR3 is 14 amino acids long. V lost 3 bases, J lost 7 bases, and 7 bases stayed unmatched. The CDR3 region has the DNA TGTGCCAGCTCACCCGACAGGGGTGGAGGTGAAGCTTTCTTT. This codes for CASSPDRGGGEAFF.

The rearrangement joins TRBV9 to TRBJ1-1; TRBD1 is a possible D gene (6 bases). Germline V CDR1 and CDR2: SGDLS, YYNGEE. The CDR3 has 15 amino acids. Trimming cost V 0 bases and J 3 bases, with 12 bases left between them. CDR3 DNA: TGTGCCAGCAGCGTAGTATGGGACACCGACACTGAAGCTTTCTTT. Protein sequence: CASSVVWDTDTEAFF.

This clonotype was found many times. The chain couples TRBV12-3 or TRBV12-4 to TRBJ2-2; D remains unclear. CDR3 size: 14 residues. V was shortened by 5 bases and J by 6 bases, with 13 bases between the two germline ends. This chain's CDR3 is CASSGDQLAGELFF. The CDR3, as DNA: TGTGCCAGCAGTGGCGATCAGCTGGCCGGGGAGCTGTTTTTT.

This clonotype was seen ten or more times. This chain connects TRBV6-1 to TRBJ1-1; D gene ambiguous. This CDR3 region has 13 residues. The germline CDR1 and CDR2 sequences are MNHNS and SASEGT. The V end lost 7 bases, the J end lost 0 bases, and 9 bases lay between the germline ends. The CDR3 nucleotides are TGTGCCAGCACCTGGACCATGAACACTGAAGCTTTCTTT. It specifies CASTWTMNTEAFF.

Ten or more counts support this clonotype. J is TRBJ2-7 and V is TRBV29-1, with 8 bases lining up with TRBD1. V dropped 4 bases and J dropped 0; count of bases not matched to a gene: 2. In germline, CDR1 is SQVTM, CDR2 ANQGSEA. The CDR3 is made up of 13 amino acids. The CDR3 region has the DNA TGCAGCGTTGGGACAGGGAGCTCCTACGAGCAGTACTTC. Residues: CSVGTGSSYEQYF.

This sequence joins TRBV10-3 and TRBJ2-5, with 9 bases fitting TRBD1. Germline V gives CDR1 ENHRY, CDR2 SYGVKD. This CDR3 is 16 amino acids long. V lost 3 bases to trimming and J lost 4 bases; unmatched junction nucleotides: 9. The CDR3 sequence: CAISDGGQGGRETQYF. The CDR3 DNA follows: TGTGCCATCAGTGACGGGGGACAGGGCGGGCGAGAGACCCAGTACTTC.

This chain joins TRBV14 and TRBJ1-3; the match to TRBD1 covers 7 bases. This CDR3 has 15 residues. The V and J ends lost 4 bases and 4 bases, in that order; junction bases with no gene match: 7. Germline CDR1 is SGHDN and CDR2 is FVKESK. CDR3 in DNA: TGTGCCAGCAGCCCGGACAGGATACGAGGAAACACCATATATTTT. Translation: CASSPDRIRGNTIYF.

The chain uses TRBV20-1 and TRBJ1-4; D perhaps matches TRBD1 (6 bases). The V and J ends lost 5 bases and 8 bases respectively, with 18 bases between them. This CDR3 comprises 14 residues. Germline V gene data show CDR1 as DFQATT and CDR2 as SNEGSKA (reference sequence). The CDR3 here is CSAPTGRWDEKLFF. For the CDR3, the DNA is TGCAGTGCTCCTACAGGGAGGTGGGACGAAAAACTGTTTTTT.